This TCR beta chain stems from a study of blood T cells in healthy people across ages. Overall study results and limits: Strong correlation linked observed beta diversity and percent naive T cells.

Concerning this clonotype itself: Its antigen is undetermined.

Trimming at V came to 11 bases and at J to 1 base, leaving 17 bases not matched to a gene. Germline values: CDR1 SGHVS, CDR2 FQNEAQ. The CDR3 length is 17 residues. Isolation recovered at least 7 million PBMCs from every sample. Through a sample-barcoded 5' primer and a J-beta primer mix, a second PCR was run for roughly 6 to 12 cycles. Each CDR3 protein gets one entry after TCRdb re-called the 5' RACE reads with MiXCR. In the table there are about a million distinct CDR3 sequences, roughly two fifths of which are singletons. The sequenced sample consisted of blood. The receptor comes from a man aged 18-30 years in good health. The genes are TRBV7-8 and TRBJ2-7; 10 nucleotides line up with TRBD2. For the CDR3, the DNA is TGTGCCTACTCCAGCTTACAGTCTAGCGGGGGTTCCTACGAGCAGTACTTC. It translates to CAYSSLQSSGGSYEQYF.